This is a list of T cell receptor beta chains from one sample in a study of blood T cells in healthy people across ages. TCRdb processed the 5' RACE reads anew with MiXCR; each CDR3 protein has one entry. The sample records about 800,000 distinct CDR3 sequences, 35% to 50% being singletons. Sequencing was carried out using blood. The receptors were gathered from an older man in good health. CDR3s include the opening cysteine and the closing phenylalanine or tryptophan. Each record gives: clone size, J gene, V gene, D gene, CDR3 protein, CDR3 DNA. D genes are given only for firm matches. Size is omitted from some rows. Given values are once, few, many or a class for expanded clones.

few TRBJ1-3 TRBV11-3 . CASSPDGISGNTIYF TGTGCCAGCAGTCCAGACGGAATCTCTGGAAACACCATATATTTT
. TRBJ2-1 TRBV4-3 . CASSQGVGRGEQFF TGCGCCAGCAGCCAAGGGGTAGGGCGGGGTGAGCAGTTCTTC
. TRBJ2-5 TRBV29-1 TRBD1 CSATLGQGAGEQYF TGCAGCGCAACTCTGGGACAGGGGGCTGGTGAGCAGTACTTC
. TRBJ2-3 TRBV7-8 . CASSTGLPRTTDTQYF TGTGCCAGCAGCACGGGACTTCCCAGAACCACAGATACGCAGTATTTT
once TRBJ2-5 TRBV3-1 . CASSQVGKQETQYF TGTGCCAGCAGCCAAGTCGGGAAACAAGAGACCCAGTACTTC
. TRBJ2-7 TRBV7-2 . CASSLRRADYEQYF TGTGCCAGCAGCTTAAGGCGGGCCGACTACGAGCAGTACTTC
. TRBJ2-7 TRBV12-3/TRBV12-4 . CASSFKTQGEQYF TGTGCCAGCAGTTTTAAGACTCAAGGCGAGCAGTACTTC
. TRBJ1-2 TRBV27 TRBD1 CASSLPPRGQIGYTF TGTGCCAGCAGTCTACCACCCAGGGGGCAAATTGGCTACACCTTC
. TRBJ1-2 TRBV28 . CASDSPGQSLGGYTF TGTGCCAGCGATTCGCCGGGCCAGAGCCTGGGTGGCTACACCTTC
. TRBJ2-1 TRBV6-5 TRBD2 CASSYPRLATLYEQFF TGTGCCAGCAGTTACCCCCGACTAGCGACTTTATACGAGCAGTTCTTC